One sample yielded the 8 T cell receptor beta chains listed below, sequenced in a study of cytomegalovirus exposure and HLA in healthy donors. Clones were sequenced by immunoSEQ multiplex PCR, and TCRdb holds only the in-frame ones, with some missing. The sample includes 110,000 or so clones, roughly nine tenths of them seen just once. The sequencing input was PBMCs. The receptors shown here come from a man aged 18 to 29 in good health and CMV-seropositive.

The J gene is TRBJ2-2, the V gene TRBV30; D gene uncertain. V dropped 0 bases and J dropped 3 bases, with 5 bases sitting between them. The CDR3 length is 13 residues. CDR1 and CDR2 (germline): GTSNPN, SVGIG (reference sequence). The chain's CDR3 is CAWSVEYTGELFF. DNA of the CDR3: TGTGCCTGGAGTGTAGAGTACACCGGGGAGCTGTTTTTT. The full variable domain, rest sourced from reference TRBV30 and TRBJ2-2, is SQTIHQWPATLVQPVGSPLSLECTVEGTSNPNLYWYRQAAGRGLQLLFYSVGIGQISSEVPQNLSASRPQDRQFILSSKKLLLSDSGFYLCAWSVEYTGELFFGEGSRLTVL.

V and J are TRBV2 and TRBJ2-2; 9 nucleotides agree with TRBD1. This CDR3 comprises 15 residues. The trim removed 7 bases at V and 6 bases at J, leaving 9 bases unmatched. CDR1 is SNHLY and CDR2 is FYNNEI in the germline V gene. The DNA for the CDR3 is TGTGCCAGCATCGGGGGACAGGGTAGGCCCGGGGAGCTGTTTTTT. This translates into CASIGGQGRPGELFF.

The rearrangement links TRBV5-1 to TRBJ1-1; D gene unclear. Trimming left V 4 bases short and J 6 bases short, with 22 bases between. Per germline, CDR1 SGHRS and CDR2 YFSETQ. This CDR3 region has 16 residues. The CDR3 spells CASSDDFKRGYPEAFF. CDR3 nucleotides: TGCGCCAGCAGCGATGACTTTAAACGGGGTTATCCTGAAGCTTTCTTT. The full variable domain, rest sourced from reference TRBV5-1 and TRBJ1-1, is KAGVTQTPRYLIKTRGQQVTLSCSPISGHRSVSWYQQTPGQGLQFLFEYFSETQRNKGNFPGRFSGRQFSNSRSEMNVSTLELGDSALYLCASSDDFKRGYPEAFFGQGTRLTVV.

This chain joins TRBV19 and TRBJ2-2; D is unclear. Germline CDR1 reads LNHDA; CDR2 reads SQIVND (reference sequence). CDR3 length: 12 residues. Trimming stripped 7 bases from V and 6 bases from J, with 9 bases between. The CDR3 region is CASKLAAGELFF. Written as DNA, the CDR3 is TGTGCCAGTAAGCTGGCGGCCGGGGAGCTGTTTTTT.

The chain carries TRBV2 and TRBJ1-4; 9 nucleotides agree with TRBD1. The germline V gene has CDR1 SNHLY and CDR2 FYNNEI. The CDR3 extends over 14 amino acids. V lost 6 bases to trimming and J lost 8 bases; unmatched junction nucleotides: 7. The CDR3 loop is CASREGQGLEKLFF. The CDR3 nucleotides read TGTGCCAGCAGGGAGGGACAGGGACTCGAAAAACTGTTTTTT.

CDR3 residues: CASRQGGGLTEAFF. In DNA form, the CDR3 reads TGTGCAAGTCGCCAAGGAGGGGGCCTAACTGAAGCTTTCTTT. This sequence joins TRBV12-2 and TRBJ1-1; TRBD1, as called in the table, went unchecked against the DNA. TRBV12-2 is marked as a pseudogene. The CDR3 runs to 14 residues.

CDR3 bases: TGTGCCAGCAGAGAACTCCACGGACAGGGTTACACCATATATTTT. The encoded protein is CASRELHGQGYTIYF. This chain connects TRBV6-4 to TRBJ1-3, with TRBD1 matching 8 bases. The CDR3 is 15 residues long. V was clipped by 6 bases and J by 8 bases; unmatched bases: 12. The germline gives CDR1 MRHNA, CDR2 SNTAGT.

This chain joins TRBV13 and TRBJ2-5, with 7 positions matching TRBD1. Losses at the gene ends were 5 bases for V and 1 base for J; bases not matched to a gene: 10. Germline-derived CDR1 and CDR2 are PRHDT and FYEKMQ (reference sequence). This CDR3 spans 16 amino acids. CDR3 nucleotides: TGTGCCAGCAGCACCAACAGGGGACAAGGCCAAGAGACCCAGTACTTC. Translated, it gives CASSTNRGQGQETQYF.